This TCR beta chain was profiled in a study of blood T cell repertoires in COVID-19. Across the whole study: Samples came from the United States, Italy and Spain, spanning acute and convalescent COVID-19.

The V gene's germline CDR1 is SGHKS and CDR2 YYEKEE (reference sequence). This CDR3 has 15 residues. V lost 3 bases to trimming and J lost 4 bases, with 17 bases between them. Only in-frame clones appear in the TCRdb table, and some are missing; sequencing was by immunoSEQ multiplex PCR. The sample lists 150,000 to 250,000 clones; approximately 86% were seen once. Recovered participants had two consecutive negative NP/OP PCR tests, healthcare professional clearance, or symptom resolution. This TCR came from a woman aged 25 to 45 who had recovered from COVID-19. The chain couples TRBV5-5 to TRBJ2-7; D possibly corresponds to TRBD2 (6 bases). The material sequenced was PBMCs or T cells enriched from blood (not recorded which). The CDR3 spells CASSSETSIFYEQYF. The CDR3 DNA reads as TGTGCCAGCAGCTCAGAGACTAGTATCTTTTACGAGCAGTACTTC.